There are a few counts of the clone carrying this TCR beta chain. Its antigen is unknown. These data are taken from a study of T cells in Graves' hyperthyroidism and ophthalmopathy. Germline-derived CDR1 and CDR2 are MNHEY and SVGEGT. Trimming took 0 bases from V and 6 from J, leaving 8 bases between them. CDR3 length: 14 residues. RNA transcripts served as the template for amplifying TCR beta CDR3 regions. A first-round RT-PCR of the TCR CDR3 used the HTBI primer set. TCRdb re-derived calls from the multiplex PCR reads in MiXCR, one entry per CDR3 protein. The sample lists around 690,000 distinct CDR3 sequences; roughly 17% were seen once. Study-wide results and caveats: The blood repertoire included most of the expanded thyroid clonotypes above 0.001.

Source material: blood. The TCR was taken from a man aged 50 to 60 with Graves' hyperthyroidism. This chain links TRBV6-2 or TRBV6-3 with TRBJ2-2; D call uncertain. The CDR3 DNA reads TGTGCCAGCAGTTACTCGGAACCGCCCGGGGAGCTGTTTTTT. Its protein is CASSYSEPPGELFF.